These 30 T cell receptor beta chains were all obtained from the same sample, sequenced in a study of blood T cell repertoires in COVID-19. Produced via immunoSEQ multiplex PCR; TCRdb's table is partial and in-frame only. This sample yields fewer than 300,000 clones, of which 80% to 90% are seen a single time; under 0.95% belongs to the top ten. The sequenced sample consisted of peripheral blood. These receptors all stem from a man younger than 40 with acute or convalescent COVID-19.

This clone came up a few times. The CDR3 spells CASSLFPLGTSGYTF. The CDR3 DNA is TGTGCCAGCAGTCTCTTCCCCTTAGGGACAAGCGGCTACACCTTC. This chain uses TRBV27 with TRBJ1-2, with a weak D call TRBD1 (6 bases). V was clipped by 5 bases and J by 8 bases, with 21 bases between them. The length of the CDR3 is 15 residues. Germline V gene lookup returns CDR1 MNHEY and CDR2 SMNVEV (reference sequence).

CDR3 region: CASSFRGADYEQYF. The CDR3 DNA reads as TGCGCCAGCAGCTTCAGGGGCGCAGACTACGAGCAGTACTTC. The chain uses TRBV5-1 and TRBJ2-7; perhaps TRBD1 as D (6 bases). V was clipped by 2 bases and J by 3 bases, with 12 bases between them. The V gene's germline CDR1 is SGHRS and CDR2 YFSETQ. This CDR3 is built from 14 residues.

J is TRBJ2-1 and V is TRBV6-4, with a tentative D call TRBD2 (6 bases). V was cut by 5 bases and J by 7 bases, with 18 bases left in between. The CDR3 covers 15 residues. Per germline, CDR1 MRHNA and CDR2 SNTAGT. As DNA, the CDR3 is TGTGCCAGCAGTAGGTGGAGGGCCCTCGTTAATGAGCAGTTCTTC. It specifies CASSRWRALVNEQFF.

V and J are TRBV4-2 and TRBJ1-5; D is ambiguous. Per the germline V gene, CDR1 is LGHNA and CDR2 is YNFKEQ. The CDR3 loop spans 16 amino acids. The V end was cut by 0 bases, the J end by 2 bases, with 11 bases between. The CDR3 sequence: CASSQDEFGGNQPQHF. CDR3 sequence (DNA): TGTGCCAGCAGCCAAGATGAGTTCGGGGGCAATCAGCCCCAGCATTTT.

The V gene is TRBV2, the J gene TRBJ1-5; tentative D call: TRBD1 (5 bases). Per the germline V gene, CDR1 is SNHLY and CDR2 is FYNNEI. V was trimmed by 4 bases and J by 9 bases, leaving 16 bases between them. The CDR3 is made up of 14 amino acids. CDR3 amino acids: CASSAGQGLRPQHF. The CDR3 DNA follows: TGTGCCAGCAGTGCAGGGCAGGGTCTTCGGCCCCAGCATTTT.

This chain joins TRBV7-9 and TRBJ1-4, with D uncertain. CDR3 length: 14 residues. Deletions cut 6 bases from V and 0 bases from J, with 8 bases between. Germline CDR1 and CDR2: SEHNR and FQNEAQ (reference sequence). DNA for the CDR3: TGTGCCAGCAGTACATTTGCAACTAATGAAAAACTGTTTTTT. Translated, it gives CASSTFATNEKLFF.

The chain combines TRBV27 with TRBJ2-7; possible D gene TRBD2, 6 bases. The CDR3 sequence is 15 residues long. Germline CDR1 and CDR2: MNHEY and SMNVEV (reference sequence). The V gene lost 5 bases and the J gene lost 2 bases, with 16 bases spanning the gap. The CDR3 spells CASSDGSSETYEQYF. For the CDR3, the DNA is TGTGCCAGCAGTGACGGGAGTTCTGAAACCTACGAGCAGTACTTC.

This sequence joins TRBV5-4 and TRBJ2-7, with 9 positions matching TRBD1. Germline lookup yields CDR1 SGHNT and CDR2 YYREEE (reference sequence). V gave up 4 bases and J gave up 4 bases; unmatched junction bases: 15. CDR3 length equals 17 residues. This CDR3 is CASSPRVGQGSSYEQYF. CDR3 nucleotides: TGTGCCAGCAGCCCCCGAGTAGGACAGGGGTCCTCTTACGAGCAGTACTTC.

J is TRBJ1-1 and V is TRBV6-1, with D maybe TRBD1 (6 bases). Germline lookup yields CDR1 MNHNS and CDR2 SASEGT. The CDR3 spans 13 residues. Trimming cost V 3 bases and J 8 bases, with 13 bases left between them. CDR3 in amino acids: CASSDLDRLEAFF. The DNA of the CDR3 is TGTGCCAGCAGTGACCTGGACAGACTCGAAGCTTTCTTT.

This chain links TRBV13 with TRBJ2-5; D perhaps matches TRBD1 (6 bases). Germline V gives CDR1 PRHDT, CDR2 FYEKMQ (reference sequence). Trimming stripped 4 bases from V and 4 bases from J, with 10 bases between. The length of the CDR3 is 13 residues. CDR3 in amino acids: CASSSDRSETQYF. The CDR3 nucleotides are TGTGCCAGCAGCTCCGACAGGTCAGAGACCCAGTACTTC.

The chain is built from TRBV25-1 and TRBJ1-2; a weak D match, TRBD1 (6 bases). The V end was cut by 2 bases, the J end by 2 bases, with 15 bases between. This CDR3 is built from 16 residues. CDR1 is MGHDK and CDR2 is SYGVNS in the germline V gene. The CDR3 loop reads CASSERRTVRNYGYTF. The CDR3 nucleotides read TGTGCCAGCAGTGAACGTAGGACAGTCAGAAACTATGGCTACACCTTC.

Comment on this clone: A junction end diverges from the germline sequence, so it may reflect a read error. The chain uses TRBV14 and TRBJ1-1; possibly TRBD1 for D (5 bases). This CDR3 region has 12 residues. Germline V gene data show CDR1 as SGHDN and CDR2 as FVKESK. CDR3 coding DNA: TGTGCCAGCAACCAACAGGTTACTGAAGCTTTCTTT. This sequence encodes CASNQQVTEAFF.

The chain links TRBV6-1 to TRBJ1-5; D unclear. The CDR3 covers 16 residues. CDR1 and CDR2 (germline): MNHNS, SASEGT. V dropped 3 bases and J dropped 0 bases, with 12 bases sitting between them. The CDR3 bases are TGTGCCAGCAGTGACGTTGGAGTCTATAGCAATCAGCCCCAGCATTTT. Amino acids: CASSDVGVYSNQPQHF.

This sequence joins TRBV5-4 and TRBJ1-2; 11 bases are a match to TRBD1. The V and J ends lost 2 bases and 6 bases, in that order; junction bases with no gene match: 3. Germline V gene sequence: CDR1 SGHNT, CDR2 YYREEE (reference sequence). CDR3 length: 14 amino acids. DNA for the CDR3: TGTGCCAGCAGCTTCGGACAGGGGGCGAATGGCTACACCTTC. This codes for CASSFGQGANGYTF.

The genes are TRBV11-2 and TRBJ2-5, with D possibly matching TRBD1 (5 bases). The germline V and J ends were trimmed by 3 bases and 1 base, with 12 bases remaining between them. This CDR3 has 15 amino acids. CDR1 is SGHAT, CDR2 FQNNGV, per germline. CDR3 DNA: TGTGCCAGCAGCTTTACAGGATCATTCCAAGAGACCCAGTACTTC. Translating gives CASSFTGSFQETQYF. Using reference TRBV11-2 and TRBJ2-5 for the parts outside the CDR3, the full variable domain is EAGVAQSPRYKIIEKRQSVAFWCNPISGHATLYWYQQILGQGPKLLIQFQNNGVVDDSQLPKDRFSAERLKGVDSTLKIQPAKLEDSAVYLCASSFTGSFQETQYFGPGTRLLVL.

This clone was seen just once. An end of the junction differs from the germline gene, which may be a read error. The gene calls are TRBV27 and TRBJ2-7; D ambiguous. The CDR3 has 10 residues. Germline V CDR1 and CDR2: MNHEY, SMNVEV (reference sequence). In DNA, the CDR3 is TGCAAACGGAGCTCCTACGAGCAGTACTTC. Translating gives CKRSSYEQYF.

The J gene is TRBJ2-2, the V gene TRBV30, with D unresolved. The CDR3 covers 16 residues. Looked up from germline, CDR1 is GTSNPN and CDR2 is SVGIG (reference sequence). V dropped 3 bases and J dropped 3 bases, with 17 bases sitting between them. The CDR3 loop is CAWSFQQARYTGELFF. For the CDR3, the DNA is TGTGCCTGGAGCTTCCAGCAGGCCCGATACACCGGGGAGCTGTTTTTT.

This chain joins TRBV9 and TRBJ1-3; D ambiguous. Germline-derived CDR1 and CDR2 are SGDLS and YYNGEE. V lost 0 bases and J 0 bases, leaving 7 bases between the germline ends. The CDR3 length is 15 residues. The CDR3 spells CASSVAVNSGNTIYF. For the CDR3, the DNA is TGTGCCAGCAGCGTAGCAGTGAACTCTGGAAACACCATATATTTT. Combining the CDR3 with reference TRBV9 and TRBJ1-3 gives the whole variable domain DSGVTQTPKHLITATGQRVTLRCSPRSGDLSVYWYQQSLDQGLQFLIQYYNGEERAKGNILERFSAQQFPDLHSELNLSSLELGDSALYFCASSVAVNSGNTIYFGEGSWLTVV.

The V and J genes are TRBV30 and TRBJ2-7, with 8 positions matching TRBD2. The V and J ends lost 4 bases and 4 bases, in that order; junction bases with no gene match: 6. Germline CDR1 and CDR2: GTSNPN and SVGIG (reference sequence). This CDR3 has 13 amino acids. The CDR3 protein is CAWKQGGRYEQYF. CDR3 bases: TGTGCCTGGAAGCAGGGCGGGAGGTACGAGCAGTACTTC.

V is TRBV2 and J is TRBJ1-6, with a weak D call TRBD1 (5 bases). Trimming pared 6 bases from V and 8 bases from J, leaving 11 bases between. The CDR3 has 13 amino acids. The germline gives CDR1 SNHLY, CDR2 FYNNEI. CDR3 bases: TGTGCCAGCAGACCGACGGGGGATTCACCCCTCCACTTT. Translation: CASRPTGDSPLHF.

The chain couples TRBV5-1 to TRBJ2-4; tentative D call: TRBD1 (5 bases). This CDR3 has 14 residues. Trimming took 0 bases from V and 9 from J, leaving 13 bases between them. In germline, CDR1 is SGHRS, CDR2 YFSETQ. CDR3 amino acids: CASSLGPQGSIQYF. The CDR3 region has the DNA TGCGCCAGCAGCTTGGGGCCCCAGGGTAGCATTCAGTACTTC.

The sample holds a few counts of this clone. The J gene is TRBJ1-2, the V gene TRBV5-1; the D is unclear. Per the germline V gene, CDR1 is SGHRS and CDR2 is YFSETQ. V lost 0 bases and J lost 3, with 6 bases in between. CDR3 length: 13 residues. CDR3 nucleotides: TGCGCCAGCAGCTTGGCCCTCGACTATGGCTACACCTTC. This encodes CASSLALDYGYTF.

This clone was recorded a few times. The chain recombines TRBV28 with TRBJ2-5; 10 nucleotides match TRBD2. This CDR3 has 15 residues. Germline trimming cut 2 bases from V and 6 bases from J; bases unmatched to any gene: 6. Per the germline V gene, CDR1 is MDHEN and CDR2 is SYDVKM. The CDR3 is CASSLTLAGVKTQYF. CDR3 coding DNA: TGTGCCAGCAGTTTAACCCTAGCGGGAGTGAAGACCCAGTACTTC.

The chain has TRBV7-9 and TRBJ1-3, with 7 bases identical to TRBD1. Germline CDR1 is SEHNR and CDR2 is FQNEAQ (reference sequence). The V and J ends lost 5 bases and 12 bases, in that order; junction bases with no gene match: 10. CDR3 length: 13 amino acids. The CDR3 loop reads CASSAVTDRVIYF. For the CDR3, the DNA is TGTGCCAGCAGCGCCGTGACAGACAGGGTCATATATTTT.

This chain connects TRBV5-4 to TRBJ2-7; weak D call: TRBD2 (6 bases). Germline V gene data show CDR1 as SGHNT and CDR2 as YYREEE (reference sequence). Trimming took off 2 bases at V and 1 base at J, with 13 bases between the two ends. The CDR3 is 15 amino acids. The CDR3 here is CASSFGDSVSYEQYF. DNA of the CDR3: TGTGCCAGCAGCTTCGGGGACTCGGTGTCCTACGAGCAGTACTTC.

This chain connects TRBV7-9 to TRBJ1-4; a possible D gene is TRBD1 (5 bases). V lost 3 bases and J lost 4, with 6 bases in between. Germline loops: CDR1 SEHNR, CDR2 FQNEAQ (reference sequence). This CDR3 region has 13 residues. The chain's CDR3 is CASSLTDNEKLFF. Here the CDR3 DNA reads TGTGCCAGCAGCTTGACAGATAATGAAAAACTGTTTTTT. Supplemented by reference TRBV7-9 and TRBJ1-4, the full variable domain reads DTGVSQNPRHKITKRGQNVTFRCDPISEHNRLYWYRQTLGQGPEFLTYFQNEAQLEKSRLLSDRFSAERPKGSFSTLEIQRTEQGDSAMYLCASSLTDNEKLFFGSGTQLSVL.

This sequence joins TRBV9 and TRBJ2-1; the D gene is possibly TRBD2 (7 bases). The CDR3 has 15 residues. CDR1 is SGDLS and CDR2 is YYNGEE in the germline V gene. V lost 6 bases to trimming and J lost 4 bases, with 17 bases between them. DNA for the CDR3: TGTGCCAGCAACCCCTCGGGGGGCTCTTACAATGAGCAGTTCTTC. This gives the protein CASNPSGGSYNEQFF.

The chain has TRBV5-1 and TRBJ2-3, with 8 bases matching TRBD2. Germline CDR1 is SGHRS and CDR2 is YFSETQ. The V and J ends lost 4 bases and 1 base, in that order; junction bases with no gene match: 2. The CDR3 is made up of 14 amino acids. CDR3 coding DNA: TGCGCCAGCAGCGTTAGCGGGGGCACAGATACGCAGTATTTT. Protein product: CASSVSGGTDTQYF.

This clone was seen only a few times. The chain carries TRBV6-5 and TRBJ2-3; 8 positions match TRBD1. Germline trimming cut 5 bases from V and 2 bases from J; bases unmatched to any gene: 6. Germline V gene lookup returns CDR1 MNHEY and CDR2 SVGAGI. The CDR3 runs 15 residues. CDR3 loop: CASSSGTGATDTQYF. DNA for the CDR3: TGTGCCAGCAGTAGTGGGACAGGAGCCACAGATACGCAGTATTTT.

The V call is TRBV29-1, the J call TRBJ1-2; 10 nucleotides line up with TRBD1. After removal of 6 bases from V and 4 bases from J, the junction contained 2 bases not matched to a gene. This CDR3 region has 12 residues. The V gene's germline CDR1 is SQVTM and CDR2 ANQGSEA. CDR3 amino acids: CSVWTGGYGYTF. For the CDR3, the DNA is TGCAGCGTCTGGACAGGGGGCTATGGCTACACCTTC.